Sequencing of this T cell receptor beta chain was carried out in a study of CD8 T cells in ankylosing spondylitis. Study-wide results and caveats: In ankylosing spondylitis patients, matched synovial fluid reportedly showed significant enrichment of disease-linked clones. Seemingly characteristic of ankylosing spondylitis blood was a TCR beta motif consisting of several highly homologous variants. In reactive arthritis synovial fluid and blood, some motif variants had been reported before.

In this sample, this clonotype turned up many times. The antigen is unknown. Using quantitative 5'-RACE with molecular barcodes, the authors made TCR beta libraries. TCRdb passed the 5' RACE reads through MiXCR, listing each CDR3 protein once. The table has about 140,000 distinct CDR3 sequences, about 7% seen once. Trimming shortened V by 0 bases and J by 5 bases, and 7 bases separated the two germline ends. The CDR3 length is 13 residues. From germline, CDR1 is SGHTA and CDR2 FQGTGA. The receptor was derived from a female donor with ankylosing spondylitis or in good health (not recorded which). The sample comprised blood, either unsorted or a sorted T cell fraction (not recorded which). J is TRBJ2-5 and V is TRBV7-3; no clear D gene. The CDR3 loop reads CASSLTGLETQYF. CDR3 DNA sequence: TGTGCCAGCAGCTTAACAGGGTTGGAGACCCAGTACTTC.